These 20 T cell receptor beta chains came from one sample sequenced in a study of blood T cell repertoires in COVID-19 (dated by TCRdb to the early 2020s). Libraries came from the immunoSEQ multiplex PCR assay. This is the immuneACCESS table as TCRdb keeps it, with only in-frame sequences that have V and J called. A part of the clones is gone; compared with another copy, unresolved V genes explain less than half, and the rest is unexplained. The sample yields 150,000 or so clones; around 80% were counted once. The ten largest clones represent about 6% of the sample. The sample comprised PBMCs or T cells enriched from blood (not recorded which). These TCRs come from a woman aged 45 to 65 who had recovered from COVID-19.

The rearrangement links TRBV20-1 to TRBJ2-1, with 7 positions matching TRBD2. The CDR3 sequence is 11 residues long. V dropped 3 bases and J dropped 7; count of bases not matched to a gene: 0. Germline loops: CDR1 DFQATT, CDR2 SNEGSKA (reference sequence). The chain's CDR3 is CSARGGNEQFF. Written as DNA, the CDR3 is TGCAGTGCTAGGGGGGGGAATGAGCAGTTCTTC.

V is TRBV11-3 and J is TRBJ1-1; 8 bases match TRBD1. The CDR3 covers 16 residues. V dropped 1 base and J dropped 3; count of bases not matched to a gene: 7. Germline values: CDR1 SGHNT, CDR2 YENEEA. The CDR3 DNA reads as TGTGCCAGCAGCTTAGGGACAGGGAAAAGGGACACTGAAGCTTTCTTT. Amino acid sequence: CASSLGTGKRDTEAFF.

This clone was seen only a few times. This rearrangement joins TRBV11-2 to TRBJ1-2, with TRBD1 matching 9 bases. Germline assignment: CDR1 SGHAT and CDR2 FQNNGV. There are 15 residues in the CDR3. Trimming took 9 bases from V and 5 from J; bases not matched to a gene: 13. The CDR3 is CASSPAWTGDYGYTF. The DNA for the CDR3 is TGTGCCAGTAGCCCCGCCTGGACAGGGGATTATGGCTACACCTTC.

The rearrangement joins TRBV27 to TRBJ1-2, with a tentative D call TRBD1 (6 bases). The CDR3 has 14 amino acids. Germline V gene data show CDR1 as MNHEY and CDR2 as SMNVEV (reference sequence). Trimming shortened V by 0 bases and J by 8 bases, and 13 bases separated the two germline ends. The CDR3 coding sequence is TGTGCCAGCAGTTTATCGTTTAACAGGGAGGGCTACACCTTC. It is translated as CASSLSFNREGYTF.

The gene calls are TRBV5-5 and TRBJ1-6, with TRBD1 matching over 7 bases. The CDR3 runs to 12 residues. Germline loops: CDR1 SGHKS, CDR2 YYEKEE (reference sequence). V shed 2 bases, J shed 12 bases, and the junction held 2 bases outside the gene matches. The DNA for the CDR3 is TGTGCCAGCAGCTTAGGACAGGAACCCCTCCACTTT. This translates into CASSLGQEPLHF. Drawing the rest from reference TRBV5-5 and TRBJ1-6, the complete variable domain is DAGVTQSPTHLIKTRGQQVTLRCSPISGHKSVSWYQQVLGQGPQFIFQYYEKEERGRGNFPDRFSARQFPNYSSELNVNALLLGDSALYLCASSLGQEPLHFGNGTRLTVT.

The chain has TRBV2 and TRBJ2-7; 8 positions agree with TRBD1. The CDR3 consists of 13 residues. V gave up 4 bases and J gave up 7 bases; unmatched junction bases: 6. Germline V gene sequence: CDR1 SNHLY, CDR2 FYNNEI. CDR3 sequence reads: CASSATGGGEQYV. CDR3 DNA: TGTGCCAGCAGTGCCACAGGGGGAGGAGAGCAGTACGTC.

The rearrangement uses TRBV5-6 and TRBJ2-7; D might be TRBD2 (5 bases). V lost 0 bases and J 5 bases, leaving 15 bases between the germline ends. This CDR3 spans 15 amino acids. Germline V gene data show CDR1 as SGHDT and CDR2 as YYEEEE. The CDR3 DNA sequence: TGTGCCAGCAGCTTGGCGAGGAGGAACATCCACGAGCAGTACTTC. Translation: CASSLARRNIHEQYF.

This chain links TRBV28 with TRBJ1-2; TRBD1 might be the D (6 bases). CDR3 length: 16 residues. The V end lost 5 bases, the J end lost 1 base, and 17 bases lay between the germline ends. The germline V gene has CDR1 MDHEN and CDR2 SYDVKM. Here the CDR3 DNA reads TGTGCCAGCAGTCGAGGTACTGACAGGATTAACTATGGCTACACCTTC. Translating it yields CASSRGTDRINYGYTF.

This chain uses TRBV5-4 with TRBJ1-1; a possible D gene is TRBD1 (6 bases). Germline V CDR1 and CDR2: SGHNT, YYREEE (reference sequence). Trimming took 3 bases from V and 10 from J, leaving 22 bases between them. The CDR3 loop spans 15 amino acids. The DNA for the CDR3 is TGTGCCAGCAGCTCAGCAATCACCTCAGGGGCGAGAGCTTTCTTT. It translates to CASSSAITSGARAFF.

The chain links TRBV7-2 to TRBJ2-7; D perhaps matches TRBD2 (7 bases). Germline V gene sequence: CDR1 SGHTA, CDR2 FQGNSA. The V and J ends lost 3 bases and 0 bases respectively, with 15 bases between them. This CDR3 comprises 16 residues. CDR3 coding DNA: TGTGCCAGCAGCTTTGGGGGGGGCTGGAGCTCCTACGAGCAGTACTTC. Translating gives CASSFGGGWSSYEQYF.

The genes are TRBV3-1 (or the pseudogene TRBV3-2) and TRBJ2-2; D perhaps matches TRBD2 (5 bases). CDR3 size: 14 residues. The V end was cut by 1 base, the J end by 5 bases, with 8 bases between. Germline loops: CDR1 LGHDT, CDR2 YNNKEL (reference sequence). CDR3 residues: CASSQAGWTGELFF. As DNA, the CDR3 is TGTGCCAGCAGCCAAGCGGGGTGGACCGGGGAGCTGTTTTTT.

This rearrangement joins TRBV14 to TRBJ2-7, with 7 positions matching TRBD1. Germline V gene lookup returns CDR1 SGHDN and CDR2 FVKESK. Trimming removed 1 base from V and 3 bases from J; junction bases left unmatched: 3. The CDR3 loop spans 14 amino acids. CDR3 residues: CASSQGRGYYEQYV. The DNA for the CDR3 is TGTGCCAGCAGCCAAGGCAGGGGGTACTACGAGCAGTACGTC.

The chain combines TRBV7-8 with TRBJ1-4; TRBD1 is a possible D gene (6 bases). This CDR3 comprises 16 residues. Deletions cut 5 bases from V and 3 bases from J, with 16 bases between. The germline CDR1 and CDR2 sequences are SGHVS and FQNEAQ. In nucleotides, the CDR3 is TGTGCCAGCAGCCCTACTCGCGGGGGCCCTAATGAAAAACTGTTTTTT. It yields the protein CASSPTRGGPNEKLFF.

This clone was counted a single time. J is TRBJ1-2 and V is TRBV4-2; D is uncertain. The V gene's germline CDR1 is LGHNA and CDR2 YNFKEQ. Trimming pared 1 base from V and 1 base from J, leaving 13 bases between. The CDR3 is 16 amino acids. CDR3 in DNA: TGTGCCAGCAGCCAAGGAGCGGGCAGGAGTAACTATGGCTACACCTTC. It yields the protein CASSQGAGRSNYGYTF.

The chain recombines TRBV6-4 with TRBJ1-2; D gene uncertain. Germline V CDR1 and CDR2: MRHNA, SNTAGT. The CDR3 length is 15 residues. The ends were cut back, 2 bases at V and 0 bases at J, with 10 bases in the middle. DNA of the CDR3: TGTGCCAGCAGTGACGAAGGCAGGTCTAACTATGGCTACACCTTC. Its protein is CASSDEGRSNYGYTF.

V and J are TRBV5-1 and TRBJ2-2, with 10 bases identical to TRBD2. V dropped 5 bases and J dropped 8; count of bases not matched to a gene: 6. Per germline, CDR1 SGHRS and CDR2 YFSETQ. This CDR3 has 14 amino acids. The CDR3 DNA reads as TGCGCCAGCAGGATTCTAGCGGGGGAAGGGGAGCTGTTTTTT. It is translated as CASRILAGEGELFF.

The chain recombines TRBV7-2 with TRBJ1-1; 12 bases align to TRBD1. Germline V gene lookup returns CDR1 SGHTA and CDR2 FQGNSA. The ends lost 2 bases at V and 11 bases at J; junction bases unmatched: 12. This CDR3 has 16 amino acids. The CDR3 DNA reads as TGTGCCAGCAGCTTAAGGCCGGGACAGGGGGCAAGTGGGGCTTTCTTT. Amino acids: CASSLRPGQGASGAFF.

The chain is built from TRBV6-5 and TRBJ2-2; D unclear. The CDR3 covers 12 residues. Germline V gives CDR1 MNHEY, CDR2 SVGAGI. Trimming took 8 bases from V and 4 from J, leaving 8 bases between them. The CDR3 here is CASYELTGELFF. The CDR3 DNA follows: TGTGCCAGCTACGAACTCACCGGGGAGCTGTTTTTT.

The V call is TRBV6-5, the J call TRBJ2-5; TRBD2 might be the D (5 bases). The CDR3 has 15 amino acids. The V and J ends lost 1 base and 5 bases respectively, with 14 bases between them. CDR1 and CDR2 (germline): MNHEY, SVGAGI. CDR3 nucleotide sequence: TGTGCCAGCAGTTACTTAGGACGCCCGGGGGAGACCCAGTACTTC. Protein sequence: CASSYLGRPGETQYF.

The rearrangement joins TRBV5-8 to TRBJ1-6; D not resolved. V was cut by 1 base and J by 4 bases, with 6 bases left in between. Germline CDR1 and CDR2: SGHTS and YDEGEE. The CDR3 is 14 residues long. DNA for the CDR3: TGTGCCAGCAGCTTGTGGCCTTATAATTCACCCCTCCACTTT. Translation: CASSLWPYNSPLHF.